The rows below give T cell receptor beta chains drawn from one sample of a study of T cell responses to AZD1222 COVID-19 vaccine. The method was immunoSEQ multiplex PCR; TCRdb's version includes in-frame clones alone and lacks a portion of them. Of 96,000 or so clones listed, roughly nine tenths are singletons. The specimen comprised peripheral blood, sampled on day 0 of AZD1222 vaccination. Receptors originate from an adult in good health. Each CDR3 is given with its conserved first and last residue. The D gene is left open where the match is weak. The size field is filled for only some rows; it gives once, few, many or a size class.

j_call d_call v_call clone_size cdr3_aa cdr3_nt
TRBJ1-2 NA TRBV2 NA CASSRQRHNYGYTF TGTGCCAGCAGCCGACAGAGACATAACTATGGCTACACCTTC
TRBJ1-3 NA TRBV5-6 once CASSLATGLGGNTIYF TGTGCCAGCAGCTTGGCTACAGGGCTAGGTGGAAACACCATATATTTT
TRBJ2-3 TRBD2 TRBV4-3 NA CASSQDLAGVDTQYF TGCGCCAGCAGCCAAGACCTAGCGGGGGTCGATACGCAGTATTTT
TRBJ1-5 NA TRBV10-3 NA CAGSQGHNQPQHF TGTGCCGGGTCGCAGGGGCACAATCAGCCCCAGCATTTT
TRBJ1-2 NA TRBV6-6 NA CASSADGIYGYTF TGTGCCAGCAGCGCCGACGGAATCTATGGCTACACCTTC
TRBJ1-6 NA TRBV5-8 NA CASSLVLSDYYNSPLHF TGTGCCAGCAGCTTGGTCCTTTCAGACTACTATAATTCACCCCTCCACTTT
TRBJ2-7 NA TRBV30 NA CAWNKKQGNEQYF TGTGCCTGGAACAAGAAACAGGGTAACGAGCAGTACTTC
TRBJ1-2 NA TRBV14 NA CASSQDLEGEGYTF TGTGCCAGCAGCCAAGATCTTGAGGGAGAGGGCTACACCTTC
TRBJ1-2 TRBD1 TRBV6-2/TRBV6-3 NA CASSHPGQGNYGYTF TGTGCCAGCAGCCACCCGGGACAGGGGAACTATGGCTACACCTTC
TRBJ1-6 NA TRBV30 NA CAWSVVTYQKTLHF TGTGCCTGGAGTGTAGTTACATACCAGAAAACCCTCCACTTT
TRBJ1-5 TRBD1 TRBV19 NA CASSPRTGYSNQPQHF TGTGCCAGTAGTCCCCGGACAGGGTATAGCAATCAGCCCCAGCATTTT